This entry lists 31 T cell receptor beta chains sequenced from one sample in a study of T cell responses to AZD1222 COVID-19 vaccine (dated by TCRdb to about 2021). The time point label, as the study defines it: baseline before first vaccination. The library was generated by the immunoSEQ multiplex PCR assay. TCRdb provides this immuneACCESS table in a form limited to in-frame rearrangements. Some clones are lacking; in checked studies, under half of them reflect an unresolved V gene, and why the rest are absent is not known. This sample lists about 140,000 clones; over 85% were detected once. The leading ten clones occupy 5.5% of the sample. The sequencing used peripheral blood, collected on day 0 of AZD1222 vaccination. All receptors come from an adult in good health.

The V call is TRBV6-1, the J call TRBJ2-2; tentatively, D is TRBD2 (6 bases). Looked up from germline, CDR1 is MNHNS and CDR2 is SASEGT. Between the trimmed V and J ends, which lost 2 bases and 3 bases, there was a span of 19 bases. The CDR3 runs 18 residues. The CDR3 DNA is TGTGCCAGCAGTGAATACCGGGGAGGTAGCCGATACACCGGGGAGCTGTTTTTT. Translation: CASSEYRGGSRYTGELFF.

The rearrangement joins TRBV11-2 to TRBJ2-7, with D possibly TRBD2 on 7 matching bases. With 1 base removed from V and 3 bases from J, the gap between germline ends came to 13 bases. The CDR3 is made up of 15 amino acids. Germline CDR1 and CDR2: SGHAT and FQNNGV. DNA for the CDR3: TGTGCCAGCAGCTTAGGGGGAGGGGGAGTCTACGAGCAGTACTTC. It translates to CASSLGGGGVYEQYF.

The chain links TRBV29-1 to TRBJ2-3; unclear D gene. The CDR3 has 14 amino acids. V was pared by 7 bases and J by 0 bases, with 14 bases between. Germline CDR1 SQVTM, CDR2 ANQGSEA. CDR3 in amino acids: CSADVSQSTDTQYF. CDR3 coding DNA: TGCAGCGCCGATGTCAGTCAGAGCACAGATACGCAGTATTTT.

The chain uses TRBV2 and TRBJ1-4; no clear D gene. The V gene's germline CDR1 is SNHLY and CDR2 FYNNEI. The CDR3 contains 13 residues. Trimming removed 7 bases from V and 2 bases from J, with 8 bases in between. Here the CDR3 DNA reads TGTGCCAGCACCCCGGGCACTAATGAAAAACTGTTTTTT. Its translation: CASTPGTNEKLFF.

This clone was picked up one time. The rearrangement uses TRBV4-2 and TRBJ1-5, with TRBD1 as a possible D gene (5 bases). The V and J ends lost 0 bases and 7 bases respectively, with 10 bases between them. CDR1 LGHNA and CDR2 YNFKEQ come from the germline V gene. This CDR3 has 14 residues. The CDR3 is CASSQDRVGQPQHF. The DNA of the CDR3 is TGTGCCAGCAGCCAAGACAGGGTAGGACAGCCCCAGCATTTT.

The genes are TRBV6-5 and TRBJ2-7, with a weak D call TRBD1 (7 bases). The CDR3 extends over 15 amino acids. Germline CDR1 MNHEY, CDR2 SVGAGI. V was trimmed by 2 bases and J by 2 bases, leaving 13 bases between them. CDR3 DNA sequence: TGTGCCAGCAGTTACGGGCAGGGGGGCACCTACGAGCAGTACTTC. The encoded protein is CASSYGQGGTYEQYF.

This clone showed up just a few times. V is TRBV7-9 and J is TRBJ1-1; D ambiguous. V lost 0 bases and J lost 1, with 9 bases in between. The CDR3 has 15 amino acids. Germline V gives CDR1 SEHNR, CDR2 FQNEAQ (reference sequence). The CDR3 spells CASSLAPDRNTEAFF. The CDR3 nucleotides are TGTGCCAGCAGCTTAGCACCCGATAGGAACACTGAAGCTTTCTTT.

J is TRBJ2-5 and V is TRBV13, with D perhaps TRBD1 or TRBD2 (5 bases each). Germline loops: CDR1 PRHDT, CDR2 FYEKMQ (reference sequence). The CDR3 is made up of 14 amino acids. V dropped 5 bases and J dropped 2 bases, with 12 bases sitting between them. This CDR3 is CASSDRDVQETQYF. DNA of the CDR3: TGTGCCAGCAGCGACCGGGACGTACAAGAGACCCAGTACTTC.

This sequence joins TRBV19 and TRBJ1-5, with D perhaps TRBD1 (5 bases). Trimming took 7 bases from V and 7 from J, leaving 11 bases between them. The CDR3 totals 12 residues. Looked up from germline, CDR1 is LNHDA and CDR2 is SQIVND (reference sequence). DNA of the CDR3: TGTGCCAGTACAGCAGGGTTGCAGCCCCAGCATTTT. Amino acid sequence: CASTAGLQPQHF.

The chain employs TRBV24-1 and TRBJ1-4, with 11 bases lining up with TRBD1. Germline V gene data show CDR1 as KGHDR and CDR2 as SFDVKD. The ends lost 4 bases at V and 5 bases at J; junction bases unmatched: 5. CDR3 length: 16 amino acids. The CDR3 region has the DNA TGTGCCACCAGTGACGCCGGGACAGGGGGAAATGAAAAACTGTTTTTT. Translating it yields CATSDAGTGGNEKLFF.

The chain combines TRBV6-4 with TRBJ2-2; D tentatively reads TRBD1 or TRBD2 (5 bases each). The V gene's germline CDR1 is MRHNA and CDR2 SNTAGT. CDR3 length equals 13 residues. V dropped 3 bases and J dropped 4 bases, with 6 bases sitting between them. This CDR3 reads CASSEGTTGELFF. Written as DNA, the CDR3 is TGTGCCAGCAGTGAGGGGACCACCGGGGAGCTGTTTTTT.

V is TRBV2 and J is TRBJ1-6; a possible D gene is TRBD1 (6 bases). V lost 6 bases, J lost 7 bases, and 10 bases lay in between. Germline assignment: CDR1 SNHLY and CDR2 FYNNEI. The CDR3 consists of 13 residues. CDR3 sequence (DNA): TGTGCCAGCAGACAGGGAGACAATTCACCCCTCCACTTT. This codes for CASRQGDNSPLHF.

This chain's CDR3 is CASGQPQHF. The CDR3, as DNA: TGTGCCAGCGGACAGCCCCAGCATTTT. The V and J genes are TRBV12-3 or TRBV12-4 and TRBJ1-5; no clear D gene. V dropped 8 bases and J dropped 7 bases, with 3 bases sitting between them. The CDR3 extends over 9 amino acids.

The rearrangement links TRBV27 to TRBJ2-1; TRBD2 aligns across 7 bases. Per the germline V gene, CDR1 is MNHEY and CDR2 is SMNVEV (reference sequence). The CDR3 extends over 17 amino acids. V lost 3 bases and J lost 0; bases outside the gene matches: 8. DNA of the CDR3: TGTGCCAGCAGTTTCTTGATTAGCGGGCTCTCCTACAATGAGCAGTTCTTC. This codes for CASSFLISGLSYNEQFF.

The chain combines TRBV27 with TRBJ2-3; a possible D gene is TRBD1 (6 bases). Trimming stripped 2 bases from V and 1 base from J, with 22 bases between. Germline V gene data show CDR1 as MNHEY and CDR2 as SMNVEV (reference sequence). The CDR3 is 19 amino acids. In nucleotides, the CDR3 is TGTGCCAGCAGTTTACGGTTGTTCTCACAGGGCCTACGCACAGATACGCAGTATTTT. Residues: CASSLRLFSQGLRTDTQYF.

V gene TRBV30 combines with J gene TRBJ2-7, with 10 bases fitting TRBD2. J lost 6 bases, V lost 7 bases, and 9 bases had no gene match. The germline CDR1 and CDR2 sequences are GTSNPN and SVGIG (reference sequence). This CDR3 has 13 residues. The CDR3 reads CASEAGGQVEQYF. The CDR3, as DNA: TGTGCCTCCGAAGCGGGAGGGCAGGTCGAGCAGTACTTC.

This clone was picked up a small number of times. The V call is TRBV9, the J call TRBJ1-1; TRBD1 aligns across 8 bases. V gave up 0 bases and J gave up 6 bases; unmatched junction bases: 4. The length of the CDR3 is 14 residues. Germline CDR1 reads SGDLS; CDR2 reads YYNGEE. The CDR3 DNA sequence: TGTGCCAGCAGCGTAGGGACAGGGCAGGCTGAAGCTTTCTTT. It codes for CASSVGTGQAEAFF.

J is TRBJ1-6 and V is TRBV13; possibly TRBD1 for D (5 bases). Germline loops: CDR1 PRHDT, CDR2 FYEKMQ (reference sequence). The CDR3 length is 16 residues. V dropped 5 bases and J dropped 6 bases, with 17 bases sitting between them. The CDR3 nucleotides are TGTGCCAGCAGCCGGGCCCCGGGGACGGGTAATTCACCCCTCCACTTT. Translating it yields CASSRAPGTGNSPLHF.

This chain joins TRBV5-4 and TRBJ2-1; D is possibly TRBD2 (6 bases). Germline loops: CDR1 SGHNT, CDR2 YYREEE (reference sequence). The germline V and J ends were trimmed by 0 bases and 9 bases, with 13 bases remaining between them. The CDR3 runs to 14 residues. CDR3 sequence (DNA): TGTGCCAGCAGCTTGGCCGGGGGACGGGGTGAGCAGTTCTTC. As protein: CASSLAGGRGEQFF. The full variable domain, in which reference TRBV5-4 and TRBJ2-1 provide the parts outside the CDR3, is ETGVTQSPTHLIKTRGQQVTLRCSSQSGHNTVSWYQQALGQGPQFIFQYYREEENGRGNFPPRFSGLQFPNYSSELNVNALELDDSALYLCASSLAGGRGEQFFGPGTRLTVL.

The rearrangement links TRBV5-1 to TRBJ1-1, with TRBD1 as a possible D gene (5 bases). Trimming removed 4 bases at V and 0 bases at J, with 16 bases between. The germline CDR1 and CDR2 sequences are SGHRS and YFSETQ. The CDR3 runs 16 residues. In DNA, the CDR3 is TGCGCCAGCAGCCCGGGACTCTCTTCTATGAACACTGAAGCTTTCTTT. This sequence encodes CASSPGLSSMNTEAFF.

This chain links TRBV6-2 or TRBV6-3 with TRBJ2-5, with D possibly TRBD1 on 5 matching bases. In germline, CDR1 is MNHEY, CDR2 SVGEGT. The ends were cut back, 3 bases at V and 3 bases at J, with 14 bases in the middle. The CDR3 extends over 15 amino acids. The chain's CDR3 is CASSYRRQLKETQYF. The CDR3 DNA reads TGTGCCAGCAGTTATAGGAGACAGTTAAAAGAGACCCAGTACTTC.

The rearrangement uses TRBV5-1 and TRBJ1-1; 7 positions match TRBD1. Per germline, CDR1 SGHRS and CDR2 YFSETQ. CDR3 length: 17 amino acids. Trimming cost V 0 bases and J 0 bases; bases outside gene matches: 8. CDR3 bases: TGCGCCAGCAGCTTGGAGACAGGGAGACCCATGAACACTGAAGCTTTCTTT. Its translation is CASSLETGRPMNTEAFF.

CDR3 loop: CASRGNYNEQFF. DNA for the CDR3: TGTGCCAGCAGAGGAAACTACAATGAGCAGTTCTTC. This chain joins TRBV2 and TRBJ2-1; D not resolved. Germline V CDR1 and CDR2: SNHLY, FYNNEI. The CDR3 is 12 amino acids. Deletions cut 6 bases from V and 3 bases from J, with 6 bases between.

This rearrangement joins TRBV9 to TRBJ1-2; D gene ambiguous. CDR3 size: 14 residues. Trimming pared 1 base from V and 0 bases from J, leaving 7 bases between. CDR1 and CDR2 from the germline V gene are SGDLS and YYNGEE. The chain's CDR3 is CASSVSGPNYGYTF. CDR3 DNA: TGTGCCAGCAGCGTAAGCGGACCTAACTATGGCTACACCTTC.

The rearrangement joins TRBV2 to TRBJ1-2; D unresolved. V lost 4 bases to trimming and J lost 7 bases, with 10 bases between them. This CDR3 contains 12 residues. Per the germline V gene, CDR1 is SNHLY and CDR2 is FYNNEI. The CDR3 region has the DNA TGTGCCAGCAGTGCCCTCATGGCTGGCTACACCTTC. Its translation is CASSALMAGYTF.

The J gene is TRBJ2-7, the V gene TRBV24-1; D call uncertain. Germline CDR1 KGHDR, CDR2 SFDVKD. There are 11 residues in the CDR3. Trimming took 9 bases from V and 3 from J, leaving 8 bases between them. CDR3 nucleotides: TGTGCCACCGCACGGCACTACGAGCAGTACTTC. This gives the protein CATARHYEQYF.

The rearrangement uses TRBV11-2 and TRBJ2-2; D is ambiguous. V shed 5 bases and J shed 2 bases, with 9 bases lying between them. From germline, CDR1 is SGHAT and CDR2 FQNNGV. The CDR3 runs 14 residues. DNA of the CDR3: TGTGCCAGCAGCCTCAGCGTAAACACCGGGGAGCTGTTTTTT. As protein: CASSLSVNTGELFF.

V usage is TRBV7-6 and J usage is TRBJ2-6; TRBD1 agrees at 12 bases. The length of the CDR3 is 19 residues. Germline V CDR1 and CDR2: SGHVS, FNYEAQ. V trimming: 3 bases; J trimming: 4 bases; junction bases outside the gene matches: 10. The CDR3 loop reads CASSFQGQGASEGANVLTF. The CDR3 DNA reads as TGTGCCAGCAGCTTCCAGGGACAGGGGGCTTCAGAAGGGGCCAACGTCCTGACTTTC. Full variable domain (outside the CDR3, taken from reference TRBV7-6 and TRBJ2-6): GAGVSQSPRYKVTKRGQDVALRCDPISGHVSLYWYRQALGQGPEFLTYFNYEAQQDKSGLPNDRFSAERPEGSISTLTIQRTEQRDSAMYRCASSFQGQGASEGANVLTFGAGSRLTVL.

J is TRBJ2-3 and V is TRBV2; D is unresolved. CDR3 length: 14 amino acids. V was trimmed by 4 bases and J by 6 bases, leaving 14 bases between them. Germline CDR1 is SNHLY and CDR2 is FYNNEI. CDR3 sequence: CASSVLARRDTQYF. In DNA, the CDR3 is TGTGCCAGCAGTGTCCTTGCCCGCCGGGATACGCAGTATTTT.

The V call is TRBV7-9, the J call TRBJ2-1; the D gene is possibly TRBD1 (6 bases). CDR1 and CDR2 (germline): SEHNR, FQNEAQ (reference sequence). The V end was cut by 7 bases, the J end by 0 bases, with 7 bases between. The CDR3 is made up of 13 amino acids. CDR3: CASIRGSYNEQFF. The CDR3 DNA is TGTGCCAGCATCAGGGGCTCCTACAATGAGCAGTTCTTC.

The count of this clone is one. The CDR3 DNA reads TGTGCCAGCAGGCTAGCGGGAGCTAAAGAGACCCAGTACTTC. Translating it yields CASRLAGAKETQYF. The V gene is TRBV6-6, the J gene TRBJ2-5, with TRBD2 identical over 10 bases. V shed 6 bases, J shed 3 bases, and the junction held 4 bases outside the gene matches. This CDR3 is built from 14 residues. Germline V lookup: CDR1 MNHNY, CDR2 SVGAGI (reference sequence).